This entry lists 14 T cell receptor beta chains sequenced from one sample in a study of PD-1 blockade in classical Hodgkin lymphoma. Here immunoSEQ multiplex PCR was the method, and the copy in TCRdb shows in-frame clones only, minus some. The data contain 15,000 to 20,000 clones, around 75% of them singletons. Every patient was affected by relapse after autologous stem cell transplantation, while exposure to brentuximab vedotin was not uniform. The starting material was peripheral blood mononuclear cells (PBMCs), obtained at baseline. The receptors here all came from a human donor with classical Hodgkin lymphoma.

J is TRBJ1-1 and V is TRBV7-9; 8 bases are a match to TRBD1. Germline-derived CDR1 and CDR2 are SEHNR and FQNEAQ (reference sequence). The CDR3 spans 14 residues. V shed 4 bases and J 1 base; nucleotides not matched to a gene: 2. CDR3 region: CASSSTGANTEAFF. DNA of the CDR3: TGTGCCAGCAGCTCGACAGGGGCGAACACTGAAGCTTTCTTT.

The CDR3 region has the DNA TGCAGCGTTGAAGGGCGGAGTCAAGAGACCCAGTACTTC. It specifies CSVEGRSQETQYF. The chain employs TRBV29-1 and TRBJ2-5; no clear D. CDR3 size: 13 residues. Trimming stripped 1 base from V and 2 bases from J, with 8 bases between. From germline, CDR1 is SQVTM and CDR2 ANQGSEA. The variable domain in full, completed from reference TRBV29-1 and TRBJ2-5, reads SAVISQKPSRDICQRGTSLTIQCQVDSQVTMMFWYRQQPGQSLTLIATANQGSEATYESGFVIDKFPISRPNLTFSTLTVSNMSPEDSSIYLCSVEGRSQETQYFGPGTRLLVL.

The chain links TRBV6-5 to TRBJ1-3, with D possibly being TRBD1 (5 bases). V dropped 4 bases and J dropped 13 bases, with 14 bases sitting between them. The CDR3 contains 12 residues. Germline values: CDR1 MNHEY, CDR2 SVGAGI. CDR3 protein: CASSSDRRSIYF. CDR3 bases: TGTGCCAGCAGTTCAGACAGACGATCTATATATTTT.

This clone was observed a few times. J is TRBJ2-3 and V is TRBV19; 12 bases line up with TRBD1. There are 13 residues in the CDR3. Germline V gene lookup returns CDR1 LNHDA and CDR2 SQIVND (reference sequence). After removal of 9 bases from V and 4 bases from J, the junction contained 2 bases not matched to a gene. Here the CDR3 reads CASGTGGPDTQYF. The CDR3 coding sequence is TGTGCCAGCGGGACAGGGGGCCCAGATACGCAGTATTTT.

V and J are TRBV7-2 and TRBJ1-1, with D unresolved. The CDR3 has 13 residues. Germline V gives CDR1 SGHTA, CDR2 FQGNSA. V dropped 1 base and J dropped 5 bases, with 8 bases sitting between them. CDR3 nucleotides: TGTGCCAGCAGCTTAGATGCTTGGACTGAAGCTTTCTTT. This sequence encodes CASSLDAWTEAFF.

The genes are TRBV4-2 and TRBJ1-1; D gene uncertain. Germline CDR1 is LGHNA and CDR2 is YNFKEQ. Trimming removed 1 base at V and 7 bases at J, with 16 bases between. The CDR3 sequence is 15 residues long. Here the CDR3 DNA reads TGTGCCAGCAGCCAAGGGGTAGGGAGGGTTCTTGAAGCTTTCTTT. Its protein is CASSQGVGRVLEAFF.

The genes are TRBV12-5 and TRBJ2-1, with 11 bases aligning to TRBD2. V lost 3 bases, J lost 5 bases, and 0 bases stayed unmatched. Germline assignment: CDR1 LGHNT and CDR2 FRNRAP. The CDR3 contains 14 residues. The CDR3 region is CASGFSGRDNEQFF. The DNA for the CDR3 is TGTGCTAGTGGTTTTAGCGGGAGGGACAATGAGCAGTTCTTC. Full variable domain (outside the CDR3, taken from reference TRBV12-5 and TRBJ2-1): DARVTQTPRHKVTEMGQEVTMRCQPILGHNTVFWYRQTMMQGLELLAYFRNRAPLDDSGMPKDRFSAEMPDATLATLKIQPSEPRDSAVYFCASGFSGRDNEQFFGPGTRLTVL.

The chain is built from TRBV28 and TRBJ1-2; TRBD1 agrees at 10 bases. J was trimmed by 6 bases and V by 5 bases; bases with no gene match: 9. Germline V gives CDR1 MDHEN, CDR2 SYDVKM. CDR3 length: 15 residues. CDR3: CASSLTPGQGNGYTF. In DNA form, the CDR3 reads TGTGCCAGCAGTCTAACTCCGGGACAGGGGAATGGCTACACCTTC.

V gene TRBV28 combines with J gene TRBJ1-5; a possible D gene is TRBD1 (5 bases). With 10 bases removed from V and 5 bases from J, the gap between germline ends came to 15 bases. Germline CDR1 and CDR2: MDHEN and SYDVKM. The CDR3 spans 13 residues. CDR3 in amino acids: CAILGRGYQPQHF. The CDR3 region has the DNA TGTGCCATCTTAGGACGGGGCTATCAGCCCCAGCATTTT.

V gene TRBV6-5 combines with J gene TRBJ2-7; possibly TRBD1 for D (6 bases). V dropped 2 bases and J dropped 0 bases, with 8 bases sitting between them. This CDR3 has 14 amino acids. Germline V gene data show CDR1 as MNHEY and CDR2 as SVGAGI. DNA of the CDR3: TGTGCCAGCAGTTACAGGGACAACTCCTACGAGCAGTACTTC. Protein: CASSYRDNSYEQYF.

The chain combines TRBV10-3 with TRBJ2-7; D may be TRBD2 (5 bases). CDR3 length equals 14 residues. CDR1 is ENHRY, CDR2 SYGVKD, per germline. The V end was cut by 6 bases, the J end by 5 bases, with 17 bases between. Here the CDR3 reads CAIRGRAGENEQYF. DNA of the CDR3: TGTGCCATCAGGGGTCGGGCCGGGGAGAACGAGCAGTACTTC.

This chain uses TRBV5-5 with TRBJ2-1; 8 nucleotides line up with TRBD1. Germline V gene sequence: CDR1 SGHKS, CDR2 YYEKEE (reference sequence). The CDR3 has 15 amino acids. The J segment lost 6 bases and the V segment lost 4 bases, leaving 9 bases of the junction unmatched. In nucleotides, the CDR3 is TGTGCCAGCAGCGGCGGACAGGGATTTTTCAATGAGCAGTTCTTC. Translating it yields CASSGGQGFFNEQFF. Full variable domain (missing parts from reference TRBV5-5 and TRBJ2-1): DAGVTQSPTHLIKTRGQQVTLRCSPISGHKSVSWYQQVLGQGPQFIFQYYEKEERGRGNFPDRFSARQFPNYSSELNVNALLLGDSALYLCASSGGQGFFNEQFFGPGTRLTVL.

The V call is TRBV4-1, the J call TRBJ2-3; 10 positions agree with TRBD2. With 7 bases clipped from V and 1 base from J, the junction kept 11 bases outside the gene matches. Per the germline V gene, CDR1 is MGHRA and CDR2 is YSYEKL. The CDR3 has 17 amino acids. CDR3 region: CASKERGGGSGTDTQYF. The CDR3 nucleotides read TGCGCCAGCAAGGAGCGGGGGGGCGGTTCGGGCACAGATACGCAGTATTTT.

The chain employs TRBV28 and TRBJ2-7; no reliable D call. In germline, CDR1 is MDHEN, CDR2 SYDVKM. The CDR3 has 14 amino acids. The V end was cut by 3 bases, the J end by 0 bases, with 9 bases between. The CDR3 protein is CASSFGAGSYEQYF. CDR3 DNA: TGTGCCAGCAGTTTTGGAGCCGGCTCCTACGAGCAGTACTTC.